These T cell receptor beta chains were read from a single sample in a study of read filtering for tumor transcriptome and immune sequencing. TCRdb itself ran the reads through MiXCR, one entry per CDR3 protein. The repertoire holds 9,000 to 9,500 distinct CDR3 sequences, with approximately 16% as singletons. The sample taken for sequencing was a population of CD138-negative cells sorted from bone marrow. The receptor set was obtained from a donor aged 40 or older with multiple myeloma. CDR3s include the opening cysteine and the closing phenylalanine or tryptophan. D genes are given only for firm matches. Clone size, where shown, is once, few, many, or a class for clones that have expanded.

j_gene: TRBJ2-5; d_gene: -; v_gene: TRBV9; abundance: -; len: 15; CDR3nt: TGTGCCAGCAGCCCCAACGGACGGAAACAAGAGACCCAGTACTTC; CDR3aa: CASSPNGRKQETQYF
j_gene: TRBJ1-1; d_gene: TRBD1; v_gene: TRBV12-3/TRBV12-4; abundance: many; len: 15; CDR3nt: TGTGCCAGCAGTTCCAGACAGGGGAGGATGACTGAAGCTTTCTTT; CDR3aa: CASSSRQGRMTEAFF
j_gene: TRBJ2-3; d_gene: -; v_gene: TRBV27; abundance: medium-sized; len: 19; CDR3nt: TGTGCCAGCAGTTTCTCGTTAAGGGACTCCCTAGTAAGGACAGATACGCAGTATTTT; CDR3aa: CASSFSLRDSLVRTDTQYF
j_gene: TRBJ2-2; d_gene: TRBD2; v_gene: TRBV29-1; abundance: many; len: 13; CDR3nt: TGCAGCGCTGGGACTAGTAGTACCGGGGAGCTGTTTTTT; CDR3aa: CSAGTSSTGELFF
j_gene: TRBJ2-3; d_gene: -; v_gene: TRBV29-1; abundance: many; len: 12; CDR3nt: TGCAGCGTTGAAGAGGCCACAGATACGCAGTATTTT; CDR3aa: CSVEEATDTQYF
j_gene: TRBJ2-1; d_gene: TRBD2; v_gene: TRBV5-1; abundance: medium-sized; len: 14; CDR3nt: TGCGCCAGCAGCTCACTAGCGGCGGACAATGAGCAGTTCTTC; CDR3aa: CASSSLAADNEQFF
j_gene: TRBJ2-5; d_gene: TRBD2; v_gene: TRBV4-2; abundance: many; len: 15; CDR3nt: TGTGCCAGCAGCCCAAGCGGGGGAGTCCAAGAGACCCAGTACTTC; CDR3aa: CASSPSGGVQETQYF
j_gene: TRBJ2-2; d_gene: -; v_gene: TRBV15; abundance: many; len: 15; CDR3nt: TGTGCCACCAGCCCCCGGACCCAGGGGACCGGGGAGCTGTTTTTT; CDR3aa: CATSPRTQGTGELFF
j_gene: TRBJ2-7; d_gene: -; v_gene: TRBV6-5; abundance: many; len: 13; CDR3nt: TGTGCCAGCCATCGAGGGACCGCGGGTGAGCAGTACTTC; CDR3aa: CASHRGTAGEQYF
j_gene: TRBJ2-3; d_gene: -; v_gene: TRBV7-2; abundance: medium-sized; len: 14; CDR3nt: TGTGCCAGCAGCTTAGAGAAGACAGTAGATACGCAGTATTTT; CDR3aa: CASSLEKTVDTQYF
j_gene: TRBJ2-7; d_gene: TRBD2; v_gene: TRBV20-1; abundance: many; len: 16; CDR3nt: TGCAGTGCTGGGACTAGCGGGGGGCCCAGCTCCTACGAGCAGTACTTC; CDR3aa: CSAGTSGGPSSYEQYF